These 8 T cell receptor beta chains came from one sample sequenced in a study of a mutant IDH1 vaccine in newly diagnosed glioma. The time point: week 47, end of study. Topical imiquimod accompanied each vaccine dose, which consisted of 300 ug of mutant IDH1 20-mer peptide. Sequenced by immunoSEQ multiplex PCR; TCRdb stores in-frame clones only, minus some. The sample lists about 56,000 clones, about 80% seen once, with 5.3% in the top ten. These receptors' targets are unknown. The sequences come from PBMCs, collected from a glioma patient whose treatment included an IDH1 peptide vaccine. The origin of the receptors is a man aged 45 to 65 with glioma.

This clone occurred once. The V gene is TRBV5-1, the J gene TRBJ2-7, with D unclear. The CDR3 sequence is 13 residues long. The V gene lost 2 bases and the J gene lost 5 bases, with 11 bases spanning the gap. Per the germline V gene, CDR1 is SGHRS and CDR2 is YFSETQ. CDR3 in amino acids: CASSLIGWDEQYF. The CDR3 bases are TGCGCCAGCAGCTTAATCGGGTGGGACGAGCAGTACTTC. Looking up the rest from reference TRBV5-1 and TRBJ2-7 gives the full variable domain: KAGVTQTPRYLIKTRGQQVTLSCSPISGHRSVSWYQQTPGQGLQFLFEYFSETQRNKGNFPGRFSGRQFSNSRSEMNVSTLELGDSALYLCASSLIGWDEQYFGPGTRLTVT.

The gene calls are TRBV6-5 and TRBJ2-5, with D uncertain. With the DNA end fitting TRBJ2-7 better, the J assignment may be wrong. CDR1 is MNHEY, CDR2 SVGAGI, per germline. The CDR3 extends over 12 amino acids. The DNA of the CDR3 is TGTGCCAGCAGCTTGGACGGTTACGAGCAGTACTTC. Translating gives CASSLDGYEQYF.

V is TRBV29-1 and J is TRBJ2-5; a weak D match, TRBD2 (6 bases). The germline V gene has CDR1 SQVTM and CDR2 ANQGSEA. The CDR3 is 12 amino acids. Trimming cost V 6 bases and J 5 bases, with 13 bases left between them. CDR3 sequence reads: CSVDWGVETQYF. The CDR3 nucleotides read TGCAGCGTGGACTGGGGGGTCGAGACCCAGTACTTC. Full variable domain (outside the CDR3, taken from reference TRBV29-1 and TRBJ2-5): SAVISQKPSRDICQRGTSLTIQCQVDSQVTMMFWYRQQPGQSLTLIATANQGSEATYESGFVIDKFPISRPNLTFSTLTVSNMSPEDSSIYLCSVDWGVETQYFGPGTRLLVL.

This chain connects TRBV5-1 to TRBJ2-3, with 10 positions matching TRBD1. Trimming at V came to 4 bases and at J to 4 bases, leaving 12 bases not matched to a gene. From germline, CDR1 is SGHRS and CDR2 YFSETQ. The CDR3 has 17 amino acids. For the CDR3, the DNA is TGCGCCAGCAGCCTAAATCTTGGACAGGGGGTGCCAGATACGCAGTATTTT. It is translated as CASSLNLGQGVPDTQYF.

This chain uses TRBV6-6 with TRBJ2-5; 11 nucleotides agree with TRBD2. Germline CDR1 MNHNY, CDR2 SVGAGI (reference sequence). V shed 7 bases, J shed 2 bases, and the junction held 6 bases outside the gene matches. The CDR3 runs to 15 residues. In nucleotides, the CDR3 is TGTGCCAGCAACAGCGCTAGCGGGGGGCAAGAGACCCAGTACTTC. It yields the protein CASNSASGGQETQYF.

The V and J genes are TRBV30 and TRBJ2-3; possible D gene TRBD2, 6 bases. CDR1 is GTSNPN and CDR2 is SVGIG in the germline V gene (reference sequence). The CDR3 spans 17 residues. V lost 5 bases and J lost 3, with 24 bases in between. CDR3 bases: TGTGCCTGGGGCCGACGGGGGTACATCGGAGAAACAGATACGCAGTATTTT. It encodes CAWGRRGYIGETDTQYF.

The chain joins TRBV5-4 to TRBJ1-1; D is unresolved. CDR1 and CDR2 from the germline V gene are SGHNT and YYREEE (reference sequence). The CDR3 extends over 15 amino acids. V lost 0 bases and J lost 0, with 9 bases in between. The CDR3 protein is CASSLAARMNTEAFF. For the CDR3, the DNA is TGTGCCAGCAGCTTGGCAGCGCGAATGAACACTGAAGCTTTCTTT.

The chain carries TRBV18 and TRBJ1-1; D may be TRBD1 (6 bases). Germline-derived CDR1 and CDR2 are KGHSH and LQKENI. V lost 6 bases and J 1 base, leaving 15 bases between the germline ends. The CDR3 covers 15 residues. Here the CDR3 DNA reads TGTGCCAGCTCCACAGTAGGGGGGCAGAACACTGAAGCTTTCTTT. This gives the protein CASSTVGGQNTEAFF.